The T cell receptor beta chain under discussion was sequenced for a study of shared clonotypes between healthy human individuals. Germline V gene sequence: CDR1 SGHDT, CDR2 YYEEEE. This CDR3 spans 13 amino acids. The V and J ends lost 4 bases and 7 bases respectively, with 15 bases between them. Clones were read by immunoSEQ multiplex PCR, and TCRdb kept only the in-frame ones, dropping some. The sample contains 2 million to 3 million clones, approximately 93% of which appear only once. The receptor was isolated from a man aged 18 to 30 in good health. Some clones in this sample may be carry-over from other donors' samples. This chain connects TRBV5-6 to TRBJ2-7, with D perhaps matching TRBD2 (6 bases). The sample taken for sequencing was naive CD4+ T cells from PBMCs. Subset here: CD45RA+ positively selected. CDR3 coding DNA: TGTGCCAGCAGCACGGGACCTCGGGAGGAGCAGTACTTC. Translation gives CASSTGPREEQYF.